This TCR beta chain was identified during a study of blood T cells in healthy people across ages. V was clipped by 1 base and J by 2 bases, with 9 bases between them. This CDR3 comprises 14 residues. Germline-derived CDR1 and CDR2 are SGHRS and YFSETQ. Primed by a sample-barcoded 5' primer and a J-beta primer mix, a second PCR proceeded for about 6 to 11 cycles. A single record per CDR3 protein comes from TCRdb applying MiXCR to the 5' RACE reads. The sample includes over 1.5 million distinct CDR3 sequences, approximately 50% of them seen just once. Specimen: blood. This receptor was identified in a woman between 40 and 50 years old in good health. This chain links TRBV5-1 with TRBJ1-1; possible D gene TRBD1, 5 bases. The CDR3 coding sequence is TGCGCCAGCAGCTTGCGGGGGTTTAACACTGAAGCTTTCTTT. Protein product: CASSLRGFNTEAFF. Using reference TRBV5-1 and TRBJ1-1 for the parts outside the CDR3, the full variable domain is KAGVTQTPRYLIKTRGQQVTLSCSPISGHRSVSWYQQTPGQGLQFLFEYFSETQRNKGNFPGRFSGRQFSNSRSEMNVSTLELGDSALYLCASSLRGFNTEAFFGQGTRLTVV.